This T cell receptor (beta chain) was recorded in a study of CD8 T cells in ankylosing spondylitis. A quantitative 5'-RACE method, one with molecular barcodes, was used to make TCR beta libraries. TCRdb re-called the 5' RACE reads with MiXCR, one entry per CDR3 protein. The data hold around 770,000 distinct CDR3 sequences, with approximately 12% observed a single time. General study findings and limits: Characteristic of ankylosing spondylitis blood, it appeared, was a TCR beta motif comprising eight highly homologous variants. Matched ankylosing spondylitis synovial fluid reportedly showed significant enrichment of disease-linked clones. Earlier reports found some motif variants in synovial fluid and blood in reactive arthritis.

This clonotype occurred a few times. Its target is unknown. Germline CDR1 is SGHAT and CDR2 is FQDESV (reference sequence). V was clipped by 1 base and J by 10 bases; unmatched bases: 8. CDR3 length equals 15 residues. J is TRBJ2-1 and V is TRBV11-1; 9 bases are a match to TRBD2. The sequence derives from a male donor with ankylosing spondylitis. Sequencing input: blood, either unsorted or a sorted T cell fraction (not recorded which). The CDR3 sequence: CASSLVGRLAAEQFF. The CDR3 coding sequence is TGTGCCAGCAGCTTAGTGGGTCGACTAGCGGCCGAGCAGTTCTTC.